This is a list of T cell receptor beta chains from one sample in a study of CXCR3-negative and CXCR3-positive naive CD8 T cells. TCRdb reanalyzed the 5' RACE reads, giving one entry per CDR3 protein sequence and no DNA. This sample's table has 100,000 to 150,000 distinct CDR3 sequences. Sequences were obtained from naive CXCR3- CD8+ T cells from blood. The receptors shown here come from a human donor in good health. Some clones in this sample may be carry-over from other donors' samples. The CDR3 runs from the conserved cysteine through the conserved F or W. Fields, in order: V gene, J gene, CDR3 protein.

v_call: TRBV20-1
j_call: TRBJ1-2
cdr3_aa: CSARDGRDRNYGYTF

v_call: TRBV28
j_call: TRBJ1-6
cdr3_aa: CASKQGQYNSPLHF

v_call: TRBV6-5
j_call: TRBJ2-1
cdr3_aa: CASSYGTAFGNEQFF

v_call: TRBV11-3
j_call: TRBJ2-2
cdr3_aa: CASSFSGGGAGELFF

v_call: TRBV6-6
j_call: TRBJ1-1
cdr3_aa: CASSYSPAMNTEAFF

v_call: TRBV20-1
j_call: TRBJ2-7
cdr3_aa: CSAIDRATYEQYF

v_call: TRBV2
j_call: TRBJ2-7
cdr3_aa: CASSLGTSGGPTYEQYF

v_call: TRBV7-2
j_call: TRBJ2-1
cdr3_aa: CASSLGWNSYNEQFF

v_call: TRBV5-1
j_call: TRBJ2-2
cdr3_aa: CASSLEGSGELFF

v_call: TRBV4-3
j_call: TRBJ2-2
cdr3_aa: CASSQDLRELFF

v_call: TRBV12-3/TRBV12-4
j_call: TRBJ1-1
cdr3_aa: CASRGARGEAFF

v_call: TRBV10-2
j_call: TRBJ2-7
cdr3_aa: CASGRRDPYEQYF

v_call: TRBV29-1
j_call: TRBJ2-1
cdr3_aa: CSVDGYSSYNEQFF

v_call: TRBV29-1
j_call: TRBJ1-1
cdr3_aa: CSALRTGGGTEAFF

v_call: TRBV30
j_call: TRBJ2-7
cdr3_aa: CAWGQPSYEQYF

v_call: TRBV12-3/TRBV12-4
j_call: TRBJ2-3
cdr3_aa: CASSSVVSTDTQYF

v_call: TRBV5-1
j_call: TRBJ2-4
cdr3_aa: CASSSDVAKNIQYF

v_call: TRBV11-1
j_call: TRBJ2-2
cdr3_aa: CASSPFTGELFF

v_call: TRBV7-9
j_call: TRBJ1-6
cdr3_aa: CASSPHNSPLHF

v_call: TRBV28
j_call: TRBJ2-5
cdr3_aa: CASSLVPLAGGGETQYF

v_call: TRBV7-9
j_call: TRBJ2-2
cdr3_aa: CASSSYYANTGELFF

v_call: TRBV28
j_call: TRBJ1-6
cdr3_aa: CATVGGPGISPLHF

v_call: TRBV29-1
j_call: TRBJ2-7
cdr3_aa: CSVEGGTASLLEQYF

v_call: TRBV29-1
j_call: TRBJ2-7
cdr3_aa: CSAPGPEGEQYF

v_call: TRBV29-1
j_call: TRBJ2-1
cdr3_aa: CSVELGPEQFF

v_call: TRBV28
j_call: TRBJ1-5
cdr3_aa: CASSPQYLVLENQPQHF

v_call: TRBV7-2
j_call: TRBJ2-7
cdr3_aa: CASSSTRTSGGSAYEQYF

v_call: TRBV20-1
j_call: TRBJ1-2
cdr3_aa: CSARSGGADYGYTF

v_call: TRBV5-1
j_call: TRBJ2-1
cdr3_aa: CASSPGWGGAGNEQFF

v_call: TRBV29-1
j_call: TRBJ2-2
cdr3_aa: CSVAVGQVSGELFF

v_call: TRBV20-1
j_call: TRBJ2-7
cdr3_aa: CSATGQSSYEQYF

v_call: TRBV6-4
j_call: TRBJ2-1
cdr3_aa: CASSDSEQGTLEQFF

v_call: TRBV23-1
j_call: TRBJ2-7
cdr3_aa: CAIRKVTSSYEQYF

v_call: TRBV29-1
j_call: TRBJ1-2
cdr3_aa: CSVWGIPPGQGSGYTF

v_call: TRBV27
j_call: TRBJ1-1
cdr3_aa: CASRWGGGVGGAEAFF

v_call: TRBV7-2
j_call: TRBJ2-7
cdr3_aa: CASSLAHQVKYEQYF

v_call: TRBV9
j_call: TRBJ2-1
cdr3_aa: CASSVPGHEQFF

v_call: TRBV5-1
j_call: TRBJ1-2
cdr3_aa: CASSLELVQGYTF

v_call: TRBV20-1
j_call: TRBJ1-1
cdr3_aa: CSARIAGPGTEAFF

v_call: TRBV12-3/TRBV12-4
j_call: TRBJ2-6
cdr3_aa: CASSQGTTSGANVLTF

v_call: TRBV20-1
j_call: TRBJ2-7
cdr3_aa: CSARTGTGGYEQYF

v_call: TRBV6-5
j_call: TRBJ2-5
cdr3_aa: CASSYLMSGFQQETQYF

v_call: TRBV5-1
j_call: TRBJ1-2
cdr3_aa: CASSEMRGSSYGYTF

v_call: TRBV14
j_call: TRBJ2-7
cdr3_aa: CASSPGYYLEQYF

v_call: TRBV6-4
j_call: TRBJ1-4
cdr3_aa: CASRGRGPGYEKLFF

v_call: TRBV12-3/TRBV12-4
j_call: TRBJ2-1
cdr3_aa: CASSMSGTSNHEQFF

v_call: TRBV29-1
j_call: TRBJ2-3
cdr3_aa: CSVEDLGPAGVASTDTQYF

v_call: TRBV7-8
j_call: TRBJ2-7
cdr3_aa: CASSLEPGQLYEQYF